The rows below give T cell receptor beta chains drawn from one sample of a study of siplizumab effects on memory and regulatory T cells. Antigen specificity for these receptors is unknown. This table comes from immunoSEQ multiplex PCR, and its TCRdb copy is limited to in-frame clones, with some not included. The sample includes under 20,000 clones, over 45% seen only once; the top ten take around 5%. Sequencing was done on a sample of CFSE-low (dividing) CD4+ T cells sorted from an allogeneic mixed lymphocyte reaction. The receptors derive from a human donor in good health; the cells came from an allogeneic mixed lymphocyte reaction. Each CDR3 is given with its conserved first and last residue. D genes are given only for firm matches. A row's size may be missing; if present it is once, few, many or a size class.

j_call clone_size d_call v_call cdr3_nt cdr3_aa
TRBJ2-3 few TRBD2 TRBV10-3 TGTGCCATCAGTGATCCAGCGGGGGGGTCAGATACGCAGTATTTT CAISDPAGGSDTQYF
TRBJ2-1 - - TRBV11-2 TGTGCCAGCAGCGTAGAAAGGACAGTGAATGAGCAGTTCTTC CASSVERTVNEQFF
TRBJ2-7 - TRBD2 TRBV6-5 TGTGCCAGCAGACCGGGGGGGACCAACGAGCAGTACTTC CASRPGGTNEQYF
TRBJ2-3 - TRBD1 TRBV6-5 TGTGCCAGCAGCCAAGGACAGGGTGTATATACGCAGTATTTT CASSQGQGVYTQYF
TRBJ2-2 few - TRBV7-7 TGTGCCAGCAGCTTATCATACACCGGGGAGCTGTTTTTT CASSLSYTGELFF
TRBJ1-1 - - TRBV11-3 TGTGCCAGCAGCTTATCTATCAACACTGAAGCTTTCTTT CASSLSINTEAFF
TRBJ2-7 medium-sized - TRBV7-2 TGTGCCAGCAGCCGGCGGGCTCAGGCCTACGAGCAGTACTTC CASSRRAQAYEQYF
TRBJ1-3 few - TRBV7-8 TGTGCCAGCAGCTTAGATCACTCTGGAAACACCATATATTTT CASSLDHSGNTIYF
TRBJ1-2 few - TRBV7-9 TGTGCCAGCAGCTTAGCGGGGGGATATGGCTACACCTTC CASSLAGGYGYTF
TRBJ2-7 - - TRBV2 TGTGCCAGCAATCCACAGGGTCCCCCCTACGAGCAGTACTTC CASNPQGPPYEQYF
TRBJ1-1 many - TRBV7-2 TGTGCCAGCAGCTACCCCGGACAGAATGAAGCTTTCTTT CASSYPGQNEAFF
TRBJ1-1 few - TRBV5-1 TGCGCCAGCAGCTTGTGGACACCGAACACTGAAGCTTTCTTT CASSLWTPNTEAFF
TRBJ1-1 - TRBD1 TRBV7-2 TGTGCCAGCAGCTTGACCCGGGACAGTAAAGCTTTCTTT CASSLTRDSKAFF
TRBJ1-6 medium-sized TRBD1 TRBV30 TGTGCCTGGAGTGTGGCAGGGGGCGCTTCACCCCTCCACTTT CAWSVAGGASPLHF
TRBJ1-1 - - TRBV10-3 TGTGCCATCAGTGAGTCACCCCTGGACAGGAACACTGAAGCTTTCTTT CAISESPLDRNTEAFF
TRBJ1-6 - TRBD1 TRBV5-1 TGCGCCAGCAGCCCCCGGGACAGGGGGATTAGAAATAATTCACCCCTCCACTTT CASSPRDRGIRNNSPLHF
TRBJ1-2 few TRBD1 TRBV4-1 TGCGCCAGCAGCCATTTACCGGGACAGGGCAACTATGGCTACACCTTC CASSHLPGQGNYGYTF
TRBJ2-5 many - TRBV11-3 TGTGCCAGCAGCCCAGATCGAGAGACCCAGTACTTC CASSPDRETQYF
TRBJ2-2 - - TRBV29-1 TGCAGCGTTGAAGATCGGCAGAGGAACACCGGGGAGCTGTTTTTT CSVEDRQRNTGELFF
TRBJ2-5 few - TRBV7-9 TGTGCCAGCAGCCTAAGGATGGGGGGCGGAGAGACCCAGTACTTC CASSLRMGGGETQYF
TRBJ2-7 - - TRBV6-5 TGTGCCAGCAGCAGGGACGGGTACGAGCAGTACTTC CASSRDGYEQYF
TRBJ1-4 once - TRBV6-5 TGTGCCAGCAGCAGGAGGGCGCCTAATGAAAAACTGTTTTTT CASSRRAPNEKLFF
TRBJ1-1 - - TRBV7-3 TGTGCCAGCAGCTTAACTGGTCCCCCAGGGAGGGGTTCTCCTGAAGCTTTCTTT CASSLTGPPGRGSPEAFF
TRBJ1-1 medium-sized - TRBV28 TGTGCCATCACAACCACAGGGAGGGAAGCTTTCTTT CAITTTGREAFF
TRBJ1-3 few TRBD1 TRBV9 TGTGCCAGCAGCTCAATCCAGGGGGCTAGAAACACCATATATTTT CASSSIQGARNTIYF
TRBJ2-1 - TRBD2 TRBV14 TGTGCCAGCAGCCAACCCGGAGCGGGGGGTTACAATGAGCAGTTCTTC CASSQPGAGGYNEQFF
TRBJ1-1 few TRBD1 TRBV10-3 TGTGCCATCAGCCCCGGGACAGGGAATTTTCGAGCTTTCTTT CAISPGTGNFRAFF
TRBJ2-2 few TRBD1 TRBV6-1 TGTGGCACCTTTGACAGGGGCTTCACCGGGGAGCTGTTTTTT CGTFDRGFTGELFF
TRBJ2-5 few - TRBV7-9 TGTGCCAGCAGCTTAGCGGGGGTTGGGGAGACCCAGTACTTC CASSLAGVGETQYF
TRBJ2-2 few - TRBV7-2 TGTGCCAGCAGCTTGGGCAACCCCACCGGGGAGCTGTTTTTT CASSLGNPTGELFF
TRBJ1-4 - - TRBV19 TGTGCCAGTAGTATCGTCGGGGCCGGTACTAATGAAAAACTGTTTTTT CASSIVGAGTNEKLFF
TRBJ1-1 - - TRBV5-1 TGCGCCAGCAGCTTCGTGGGGTTCACCCCCTTGAACACTGAAGCTTTCTTT CASSFVGFTPLNTEAFF
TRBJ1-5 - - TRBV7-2 TGTGCCAGCAGCTCTACAGGGAGTCAGCCCCAGCATTTT CASSSTGSQPQHF
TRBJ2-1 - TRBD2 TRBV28 TGTGCCAGCAGCTGGACTAGCGGGGCCTACAATGAGCAGTTCTTC CASSWTSGAYNEQFF
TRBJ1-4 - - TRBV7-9 TGTGCCAGCAGCTTAGGGGGCGCATTTGAAAAACTGTTTTTT CASSLGGAFEKLFF
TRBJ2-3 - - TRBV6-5 TGTGCCAGCATAATTGGGCGGGGAGATACGCAGTATTTT CASIIGRGDTQYF
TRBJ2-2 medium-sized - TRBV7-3 TGTGCCAGCAGCTTAGTTGTGGCTAGCACCGGGGAGCTGTTTTTT CASSLVVASTGELFF
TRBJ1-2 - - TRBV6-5 TGTGCCAGCAGCGCACTGACAGAACTATATGGCTACACCTTC CASSALTELYGYTF
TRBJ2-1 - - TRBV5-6 TGTGCCAGCAGCTCTAACAATGAGCAGTTCTTC CASSSNNEQFF
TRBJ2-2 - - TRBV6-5 TGTGCCAGCAGTTACTCGGATAGGGGCTACACCGGGGAGCTGTTTTTT CASSYSDRGYTGELFF
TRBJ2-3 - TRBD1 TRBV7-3 TGTGCCAGCAGCCAGAATCCCCCCGGACAGGGGGCTACGCAGTATTTT CASSQNPPGQGATQYF
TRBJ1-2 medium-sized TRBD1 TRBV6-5 TGTGCCAGCAGTTACTTGGGGACAGGGGGCAGAGGCTACACCTTC CASSYLGTGGRGYTF
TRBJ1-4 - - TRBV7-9 TGTGCCAGCAGCTTAGGCTCCTGGCGGGAAAAACTGTTTTTT CASSLGSWREKLFF